The rows below give T cell receptor beta chains drawn from one sample of a study of a mutant IDH1 vaccine in newly diagnosed glioma. No antigen has been identified for these receptors. The protocol was immunoSEQ multiplex PCR, while the TCRdb copy is restricted to in-frame clones and leaves out a portion. The sample consists of roughly 54,000 clones, around 81% of them appearing once. The sequencing used PBMCs, collected from a glioma patient whose treatment included an IDH1 peptide vaccine. The receptors stem from a man aged 25-45 years with glioma. CDR3s include the opening cysteine and the closing phenylalanine or tryptophan. D genes are given only for firm matches. Clone size is not always given. Where it is, it says once, few, many or a class for expanded clones.

clone size	J gene	CDR3 length	V gene	D gene	CDR3 DNA	CDR3 protein
.	TRBJ2-3	14	TRBV2	.	TGTGCCAGCAGTCGGGGCGGAAGCACAGATACGCAGTATTTT	CASSRGGSTDTQYF
.	TRBJ1-2	13	TRBV15	TRBD1	TGTGCCACCAGCAAGGACAGGGCCTATGGCTACACCTTC	CATSKDRAYGYTF
.	TRBJ1-1	13	TRBV25-1	.	TGTGCCAGCAGGCGGAGTGACAACACTGAAGCTTTCTTT	CASRRSDNTEAFF
.	TRBJ2-5	15	TRBV7-9	TRBD2	TGTGCCAGCACGAAGGTCGGGGGGTTCCAAGAGACCCAGTACTTC	CASTKVGGFQETQYF
.	TRBJ2-7	14	TRBV9	TRBD1	TGTGCCAGCAGCCCCCGGGACAGACCCTACGAGCAGTACTTC	CASSPRDRPYEQYF
.	TRBJ1-2	14	TRBV7-9	.	TGTGCCAGCAGCTTGGGACCCGCGGTCTATGGCTACACCTTC	CASSLGPAVYGYTF
.	TRBJ2-1	14	TRBV27	.	TGTGCCAGCTCTCCTAGGGTCTCCTACAATGAGCAGTTCTTC	CASSPRVSYNEQFF
.	TRBJ2-7	16	TRBV11-2	.	TGTGCCAGCAGACCGACCGACTTGGACTTGACGGGCGAGCAGTACTTC	CASRPTDLDLTGEQYF
.	TRBJ2-5	16	TRBV7-8	.	TGTGCCAGCAGCTTGGGGGATCGGGGGTTGTCAGAGACCCAGTACTTC	CASSLGDRGLSETQYF
.	TRBJ2-3	12	TRBV28	.	TGTGCCAGCAGTTTATTGGGGGATACGCAGTATTTT	CASSLLGDTQYF
.	TRBJ2-3	15	TRBV5-1	TRBD1	TGCGCCAGCAGCTTGGTGGACAGGGGGACAGATACGCAGTATTTT	CASSLVDRGTDTQYF
once	TRBJ2-7	15	TRBV5-1	.	TGCGCCAGCAGCGTGGACAGATCTTTATTTTACGAGCAGTACTTC	CASSVDRSLFYEQYF
.	TRBJ2-1	11	TRBV29-1	TRBD2	TGCAGCGTCAGCGGGGGGTATGAGCAGTTCTTC	CSVSGGYEQFF
.	TRBJ2-3	14	TRBV27	TRBD1	TGTGCCAGCAGTCTTGGACAGGTTCCAGATACGCAGTATTTT	CASSLGQVPDTQYF
.	TRBJ2-7	14	TRBV2	TRBD2	TGTGCCAGCAGAACTAGCGGGGGGGCGTACGAGCAGTACTTC	CASRTSGGAYEQYF
medium-sized	TRBJ1-5	13	TRBV10-3	.	TGTGCCATCACCTCGACAGAGGATCAGCCCCAGCATTTT	CAITSTEDQPQHF
.	TRBJ2-7	14	TRBV19	TRBD2	TGTGCCAGTAGTAGAGCGGGGGGAAACTACGAGCAGTACTTC	CASSRAGGNYEQYF
few	TRBJ1-1	13	TRBV11-2	.	TGTGCCAGCAGCTGGGACTTGCGGGTTGAAGCTTTCTTT	CASSWDLRVEAFF
.	TRBJ2-3	15	TRBV23-1	.	TGCGCCAGCAGTCCCCGGGACCCGAGCTTGGATACGCAGTATTTT	CASSPRDPSLDTQYF
once	TRBJ1-2	15	TRBV19	.	TGTGCCAGTCGAGAGGACACCCGCCTTAACTATGGCTACACCTTC	CASREDTRLNYGYTF